The present T cell receptor (beta chain) was sequenced within a study of CD8+ T cells in alopecia areata. Broader study findings: Scalp samples also yield sequences from resident alphabeta T cells of normal skin. The study found that many expanded lesional clones persisted in scalp and blood during tofacitinib. Lesional scalp exceeded normal scalp in clonality, especially in alopecia totalis/universalis. Given one nonresponder, whether baseline CD8+ expansion relates to response remains uncertain.

Note on this clone: Antigen unknown.

The germline V and J ends were trimmed by 1 base and 3 bases, with 7 bases remaining between them. This CDR3 has 13 amino acids. The germline V gene encodes CDR1 LGHNA and CDR2 YSLEER. As the sequencing template, cDNA was produced by extracting RNA and reverse transcribing it. Only in-frame clones appear in the TCRdb table, and some are missing; sequencing was by immunoSEQ multiplex PCR. The sample lists 35,000 to 50,000 clones; more than 90% were seen once. Treatment meaning: oral pan-JAK inhibitor, 5-10 mg twice daily. The V gene is TRBV4-3, the J gene TRBJ2-7; the D gene is possibly TRBD1 (5 bases). The sequence came from a human donor with alopecia areata. The material was CD8+ T cells sorted from blood, obtained at week 24, from a patient treated with tofacitinib. The DNA of the CDR3 is TGCGCCAGCAGCCAAGTCAGGGTCTACGAGCAGTACTTC. Protein sequence: CASSQVRVYEQYF.